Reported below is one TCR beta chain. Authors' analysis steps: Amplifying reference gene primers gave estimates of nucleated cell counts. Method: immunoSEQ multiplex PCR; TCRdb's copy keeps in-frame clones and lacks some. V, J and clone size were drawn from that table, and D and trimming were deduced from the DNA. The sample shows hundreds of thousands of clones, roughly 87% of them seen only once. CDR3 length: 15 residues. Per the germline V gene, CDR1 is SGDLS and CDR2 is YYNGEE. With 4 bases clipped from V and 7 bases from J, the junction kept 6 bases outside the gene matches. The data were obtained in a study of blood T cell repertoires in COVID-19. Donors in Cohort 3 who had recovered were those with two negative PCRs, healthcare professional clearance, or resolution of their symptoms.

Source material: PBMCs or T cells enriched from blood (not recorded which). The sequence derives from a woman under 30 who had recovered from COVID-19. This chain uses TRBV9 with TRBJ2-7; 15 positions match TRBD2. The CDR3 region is CASSPRGLAGGEQYF. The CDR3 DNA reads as TGTGCCAGCAGCCCGAGGGGACTAGCGGGAGGTGAGCAGTACTTC. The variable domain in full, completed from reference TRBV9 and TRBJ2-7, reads DSGVTQTPKHLITATGQRVTLRCSPRSGDLSVYWYQQSLDQGLQFLIQYYNGEERAKGNILERFSAQQFPDLHSELNLSSLELGDSALYFCASSPRGLAGGEQYFGPGTRLTVT.